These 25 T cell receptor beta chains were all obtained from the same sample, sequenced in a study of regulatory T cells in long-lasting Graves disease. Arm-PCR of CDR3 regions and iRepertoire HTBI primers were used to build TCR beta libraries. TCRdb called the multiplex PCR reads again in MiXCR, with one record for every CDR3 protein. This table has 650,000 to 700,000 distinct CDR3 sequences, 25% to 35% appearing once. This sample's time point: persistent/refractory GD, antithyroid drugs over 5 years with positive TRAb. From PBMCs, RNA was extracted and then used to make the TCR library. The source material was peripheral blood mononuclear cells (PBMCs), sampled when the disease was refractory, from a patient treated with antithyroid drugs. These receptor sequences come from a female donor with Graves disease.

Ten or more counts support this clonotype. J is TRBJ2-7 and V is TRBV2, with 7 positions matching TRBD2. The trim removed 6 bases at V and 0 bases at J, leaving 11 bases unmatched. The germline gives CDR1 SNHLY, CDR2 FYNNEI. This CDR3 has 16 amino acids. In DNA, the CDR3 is TGTGCCAGCAGGGCTCGGGGGGACCCTAGCTCCTACGAGCAGTACTTC. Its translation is CASRARGDPSSYEQYF.

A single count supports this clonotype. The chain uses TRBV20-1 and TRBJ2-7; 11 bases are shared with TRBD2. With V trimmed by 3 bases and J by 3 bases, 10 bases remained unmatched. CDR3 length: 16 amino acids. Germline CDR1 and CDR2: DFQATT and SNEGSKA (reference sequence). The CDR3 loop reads CSASQLRTSGYYEQYF. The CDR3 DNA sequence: TGCAGTGCTAGCCAGCTCCGGACTAGCGGGTACTACGAGCAGTACTTC.

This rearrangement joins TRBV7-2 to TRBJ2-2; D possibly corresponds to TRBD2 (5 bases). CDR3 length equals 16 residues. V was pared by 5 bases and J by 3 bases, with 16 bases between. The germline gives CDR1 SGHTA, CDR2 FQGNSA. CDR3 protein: CASSPKIGIDTGELFF. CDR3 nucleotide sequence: TGTGCCAGCAGCCCGAAGATCGGGATAGACACCGGGGAGCTGTTTTTT.

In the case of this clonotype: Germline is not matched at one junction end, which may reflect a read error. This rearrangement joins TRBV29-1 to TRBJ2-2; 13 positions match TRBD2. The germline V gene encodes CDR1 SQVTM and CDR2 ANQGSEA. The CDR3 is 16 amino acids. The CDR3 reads CSARTSGGSNTRELFF. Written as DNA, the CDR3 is TGCAGCGCTCGGACTAGCGGGGGATCGAACACCAGGGAGCTGTTTTTT.

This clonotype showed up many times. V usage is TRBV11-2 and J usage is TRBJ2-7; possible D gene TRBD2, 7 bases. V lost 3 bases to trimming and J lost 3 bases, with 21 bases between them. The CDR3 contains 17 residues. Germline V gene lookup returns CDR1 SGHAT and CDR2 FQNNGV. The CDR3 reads CASSLGLGRGGHYEQYF. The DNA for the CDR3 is TGTGCCAGCAGCTTGGGCCTCGGAAGGGGGGGTCACTACGAGCAGTACTTC.

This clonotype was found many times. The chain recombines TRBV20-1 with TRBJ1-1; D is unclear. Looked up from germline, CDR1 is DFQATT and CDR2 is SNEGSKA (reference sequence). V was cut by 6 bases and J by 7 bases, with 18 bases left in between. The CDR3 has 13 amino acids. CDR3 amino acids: CSANGPNYGEAFF. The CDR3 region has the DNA TGCAGTGCCAACGGACCGAATTATGGTGAAGCTTTCTTT.

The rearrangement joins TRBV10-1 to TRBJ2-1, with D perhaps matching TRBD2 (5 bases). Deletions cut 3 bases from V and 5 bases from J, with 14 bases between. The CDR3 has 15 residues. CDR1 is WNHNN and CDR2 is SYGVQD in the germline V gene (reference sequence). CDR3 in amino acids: CASSDPSRPDNEQFF. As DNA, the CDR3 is TGCGCCAGCAGTGATCCTAGCAGACCCGACAATGAGCAGTTCTTC.

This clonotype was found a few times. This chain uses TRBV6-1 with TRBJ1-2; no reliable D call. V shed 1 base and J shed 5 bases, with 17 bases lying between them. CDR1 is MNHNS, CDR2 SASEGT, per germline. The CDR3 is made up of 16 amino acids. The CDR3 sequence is CASSEESDWRPYGYTF. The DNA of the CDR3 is TGTGCCAGCAGTGAAGAATCAGATTGGCGTCCTTATGGCTACACCTTC.

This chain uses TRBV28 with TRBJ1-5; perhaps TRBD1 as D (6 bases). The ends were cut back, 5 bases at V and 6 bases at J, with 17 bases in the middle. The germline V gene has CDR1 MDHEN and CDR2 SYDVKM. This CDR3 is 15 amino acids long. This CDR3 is CASSLRTVRGQPQHF. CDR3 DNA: TGTGCCAGCAGTCTACGGACAGTTCGGGGTCAGCCCCAGCATTTT. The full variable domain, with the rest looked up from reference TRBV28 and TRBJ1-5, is DVKVTQSSRYLVKRTGEKVFLECVQDMDHENMFWYRQDPGLGLRLIYFSYDVKMKEKGDIPEGYSVSREKKERFSLILESASTNQTSMYLCASSLRTVRGQPQHFGDGTRLSIL.

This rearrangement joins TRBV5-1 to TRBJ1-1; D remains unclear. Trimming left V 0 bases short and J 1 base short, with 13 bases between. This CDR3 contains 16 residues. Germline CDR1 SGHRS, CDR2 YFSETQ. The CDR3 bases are TGCGCCAGCAGCTTGGGTTGGCGGCAGTGGAACACTGAAGCTTTCTTT. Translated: CASSLGWRQWNTEAFF.

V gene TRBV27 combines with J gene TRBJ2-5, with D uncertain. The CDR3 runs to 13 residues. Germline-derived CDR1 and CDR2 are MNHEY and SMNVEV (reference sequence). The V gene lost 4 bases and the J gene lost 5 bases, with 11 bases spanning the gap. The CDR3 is CASSSNPLETQYF. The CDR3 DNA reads TGTGCCAGCAGTTCCAACCCTCTGGAGACCCAGTACTTC.

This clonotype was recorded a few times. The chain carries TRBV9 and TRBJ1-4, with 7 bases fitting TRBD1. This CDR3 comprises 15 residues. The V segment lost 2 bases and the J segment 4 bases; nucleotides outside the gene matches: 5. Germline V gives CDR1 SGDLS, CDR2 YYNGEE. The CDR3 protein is CASSVRDRINEKLFF. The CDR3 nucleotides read TGTGCCAGCAGCGTCAGGGACAGAATTAATGAAAAACTGTTTTTT. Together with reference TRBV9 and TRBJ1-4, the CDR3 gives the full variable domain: DSGVTQTPKHLITATGQRVTLRCSPRSGDLSVYWYQQSLDQGLQFLIQYYNGEERAKGNILERFSAQQFPDLHSELNLSSLELGDSALYFCASSVRDRINEKLFFGSGTQLSVL.

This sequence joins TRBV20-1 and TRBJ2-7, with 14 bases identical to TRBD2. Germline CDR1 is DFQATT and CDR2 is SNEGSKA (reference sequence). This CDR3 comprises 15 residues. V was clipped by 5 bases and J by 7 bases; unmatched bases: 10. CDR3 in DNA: TGCAGTGCTGACCGACTAGCGGGAGGGCCGGGGGAGCAGTACTTC. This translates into CSADRLAGGPGEQYF.

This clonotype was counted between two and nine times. DNA of the CDR3: TGTGCCAGCAGTTTAGACGGTTACCGGGCTTTCTTT. Translation gives CASSLDGYRAFF. The V gene is TRBV12-3 or TRBV12-4, the J gene TRBJ1-1; D is ambiguous. CDR3 length: 12 amino acids. V was pared by 1 base and J by 11 bases, with 11 bases between.

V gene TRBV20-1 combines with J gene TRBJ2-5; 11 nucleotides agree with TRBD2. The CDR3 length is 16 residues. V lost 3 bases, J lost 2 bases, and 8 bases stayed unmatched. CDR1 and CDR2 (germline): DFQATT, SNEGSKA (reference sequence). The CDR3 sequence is CSASLPGLAEQETQYF. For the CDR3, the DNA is TGCAGTGCTAGTCTCCCGGGACTAGCGGAGCAAGAGACCCAGTACTTC.

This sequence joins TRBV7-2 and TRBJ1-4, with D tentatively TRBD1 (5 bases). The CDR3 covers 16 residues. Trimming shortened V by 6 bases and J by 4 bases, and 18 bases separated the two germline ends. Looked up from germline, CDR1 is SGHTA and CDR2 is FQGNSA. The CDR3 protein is CASRYGRGTGNEKLFF. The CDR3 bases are TGTGCCAGCAGATACGGGCGGGGGACTGGTAATGAAAAACTGTTTTTT.

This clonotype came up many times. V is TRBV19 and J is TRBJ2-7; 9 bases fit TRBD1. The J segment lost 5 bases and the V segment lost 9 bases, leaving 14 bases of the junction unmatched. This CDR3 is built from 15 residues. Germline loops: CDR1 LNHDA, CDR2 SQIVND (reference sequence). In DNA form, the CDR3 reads TGTGCCAGCTCCCTTACCGGGACAGGGACGAACGAGCAGTACTTC. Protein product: CASSLTGTGTNEQYF.

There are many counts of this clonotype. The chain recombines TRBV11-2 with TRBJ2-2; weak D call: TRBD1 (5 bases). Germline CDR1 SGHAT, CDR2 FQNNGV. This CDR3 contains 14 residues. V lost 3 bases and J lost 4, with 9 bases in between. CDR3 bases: TGTGCCAGCAGCTTTAGCCAGGGCACCGGGGAGCTGTTTTTT. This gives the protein CASSFSQGTGELFF.

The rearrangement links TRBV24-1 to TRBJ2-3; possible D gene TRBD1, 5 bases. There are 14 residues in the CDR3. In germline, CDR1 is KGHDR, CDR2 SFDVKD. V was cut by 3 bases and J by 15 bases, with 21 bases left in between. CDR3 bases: TGTGCCACCAGTGATGCGGCCTCGGTGCAGGGCAAATATTTT. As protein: CATSDAASVQGKYF.

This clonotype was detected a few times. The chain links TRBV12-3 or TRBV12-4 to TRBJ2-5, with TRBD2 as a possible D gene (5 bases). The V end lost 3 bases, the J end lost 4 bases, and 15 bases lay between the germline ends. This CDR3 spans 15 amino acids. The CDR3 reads CASSFGGRLGETQYF. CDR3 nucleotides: TGTGCCAGCAGTTTTGGAGGCAGGTTGGGAGAGACCCAGTACTTC.

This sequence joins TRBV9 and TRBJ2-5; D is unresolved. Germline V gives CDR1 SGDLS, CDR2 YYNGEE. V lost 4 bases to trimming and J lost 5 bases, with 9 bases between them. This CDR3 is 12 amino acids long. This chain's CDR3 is CASSLPSETQYF. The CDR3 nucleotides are TGTGCCAGCAGCCTTCCCAGCGAGACCCAGTACTTC.

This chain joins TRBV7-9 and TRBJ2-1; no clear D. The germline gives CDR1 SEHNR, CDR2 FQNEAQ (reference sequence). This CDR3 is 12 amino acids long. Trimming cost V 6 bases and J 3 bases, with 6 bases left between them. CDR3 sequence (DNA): TGTGCCAGCAGGACCGACTACAATGAGCAGTTCTTC. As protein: CASRTDYNEQFF. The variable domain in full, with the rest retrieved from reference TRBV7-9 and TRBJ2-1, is DTGVSQNPRHKITKRGQNVTFRCDPISEHNRLYWYRQTLGQGPEFLTYFQNEAQLEKSRLLSDRFSAERPKGSFSTLEIQRTEQGDSAMYLCASRTDYNEQFFGPGTRLTVL.

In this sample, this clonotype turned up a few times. The CDR3, as DNA: TGCGCCAGCAGCTCGGCGGACCAAGAGACCCAGTACTTC. Protein: CASSSADQETQYF. The chain links TRBV5-1 to TRBJ2-5; no clear D. The CDR3 is 13 amino acids. Looked up from germline, CDR1 is SGHRS and CDR2 is YFSETQ. Trimming removed 3 bases at V and 0 bases at J, with 6 bases between. Using reference TRBV5-1 and TRBJ2-5 for the parts outside the CDR3, the full variable domain is KAGVTQTPRYLIKTRGQQVTLSCSPISGHRSVSWYQQTPGQGLQFLFEYFSETQRNKGNFPGRFSGRQFSNSRSEMNVSTLELGDSALYLCASSSADQETQYFGPGTRLLVL.

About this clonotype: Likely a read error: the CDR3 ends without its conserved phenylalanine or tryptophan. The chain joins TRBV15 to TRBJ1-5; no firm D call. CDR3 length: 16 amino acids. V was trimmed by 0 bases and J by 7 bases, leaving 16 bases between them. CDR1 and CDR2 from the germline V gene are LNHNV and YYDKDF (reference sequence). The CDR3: CATSRDRGNLDQPQHS. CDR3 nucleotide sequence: TGTGCCACCAGCAGAGACCGAGGTAATTTAGACCAGCCCCAGCATTCT.

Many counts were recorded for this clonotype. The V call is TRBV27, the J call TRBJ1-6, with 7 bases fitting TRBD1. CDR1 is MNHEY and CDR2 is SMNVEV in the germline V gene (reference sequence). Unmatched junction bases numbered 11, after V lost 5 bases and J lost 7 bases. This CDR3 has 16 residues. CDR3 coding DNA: TGTGCCAGCAGTAGACAGGGCGGCTTTCCCAATTCACCCCTCCACTTT. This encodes CASSRQGGFPNSPLHF.